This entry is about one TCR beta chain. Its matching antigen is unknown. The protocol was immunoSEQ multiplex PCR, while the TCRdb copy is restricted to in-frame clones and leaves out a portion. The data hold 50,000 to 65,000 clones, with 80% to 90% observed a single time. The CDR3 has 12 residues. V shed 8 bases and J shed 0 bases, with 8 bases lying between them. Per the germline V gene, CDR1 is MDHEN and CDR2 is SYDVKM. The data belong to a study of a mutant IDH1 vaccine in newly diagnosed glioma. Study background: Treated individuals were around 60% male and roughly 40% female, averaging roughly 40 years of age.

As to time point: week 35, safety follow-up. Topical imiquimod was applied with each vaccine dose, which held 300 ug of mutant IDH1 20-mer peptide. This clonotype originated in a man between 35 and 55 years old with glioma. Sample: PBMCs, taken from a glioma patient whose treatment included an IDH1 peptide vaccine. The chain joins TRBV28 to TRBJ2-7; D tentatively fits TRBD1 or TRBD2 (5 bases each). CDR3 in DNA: TGTGCCAGCGGGGGAGACTCCTACGAGCAGTACTTC. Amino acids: CASGGDSYEQYF.